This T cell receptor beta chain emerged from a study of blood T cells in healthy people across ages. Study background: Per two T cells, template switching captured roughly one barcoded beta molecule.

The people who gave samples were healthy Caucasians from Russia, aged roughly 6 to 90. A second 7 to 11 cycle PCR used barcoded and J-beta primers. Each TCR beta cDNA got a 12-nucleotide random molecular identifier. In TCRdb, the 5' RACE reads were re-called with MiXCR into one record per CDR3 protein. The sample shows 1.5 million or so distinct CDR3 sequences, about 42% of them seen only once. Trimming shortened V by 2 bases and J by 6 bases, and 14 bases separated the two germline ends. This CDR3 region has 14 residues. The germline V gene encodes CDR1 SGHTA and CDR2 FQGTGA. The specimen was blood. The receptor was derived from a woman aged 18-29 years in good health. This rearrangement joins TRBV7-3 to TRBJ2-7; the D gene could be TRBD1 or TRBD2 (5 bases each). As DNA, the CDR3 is TGTGCCAGCAGCTTACGGGGCACAAGCGGCGAGCAGTACTTC. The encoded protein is CASSLRGTSGEQYF.